Listed below are T cell receptor beta chains from one sample, sequenced in a study of blood T cell repertoires in COVID-19. Assay used: immunoSEQ multiplex PCR; TCRdb lists only in-frame clones, some missing. The sample holds around 150,000 clones, roughly 80% seen once. The sequenced sample was peripheral blood. These receptors came from an elderly woman with acute or convalescent COVID-19. Both conserved end residues are part of each CDR3. A D gene is named only where the DNA matches it firmly. A clone size is listed for some rows: how often the clone was seen (once, few, many), or a class if it is expanded.

clone size	V gene	D gene	J gene	CDR3 protein	CDR3 DNA
.	TRBV7-9	.	TRBJ2-7	CASSLLRGGSYEQYF	TGTGCCAGCAGCCTGCTGAGGGGGGGTTCCTACGAGCAGTACTTC
.	TRBV12-3/TRBV12-4	.	TRBJ1-1	CASAQGTLDEAFF	TGTGCCAGCGCTCAGGGGACATTAGATGAAGCTTTCTTT
.	TRBV4-2	TRBD1	TRBJ2-7	CASSQDLGQSYEQYF	TGTGCCAGCAGCCAAGATCTGGGACAGTCCTACGAGCAGTACTTC
once	TRBV19	.	TRBJ1-4	CASSKDPGAGDEKLFF	TGTGCCAGTAGTAAGGATCCAGGGGCGGGAGATGAAAAACTGTTTTTT
.	TRBV12-5	.	TRBJ1-1	CASGQGSQYPGAFF	TGTGCTAGTGGCCAGGGCTCCCAATATCCTGGAGCTTTCTTT
.	TRBV4-1	.	TRBJ1-2	CASSQAPLRGDYGYTF	TGCGCCAGCAGCCAAGCCCCCCTGCGCGGAGACTATGGCTACACCTTC
once	TRBV29-1	.	TRBJ2-5	CSVEARGQTQYF	TGCAGCGTTGAAGCCAGGGGCCAGACCCAGTACTTC
.	TRBV9	.	TRBJ1-2	CASSPRTDPNYGYTF	TGTGCCAGCAGCCCCCGGACAGACCCTAACTATGGCTACACCTTC
.	TRBV19	.	TRBJ1-2	CASSSAQGLGLYGYTF	TGTGCCAGTAGTAGCGCACAGGGACTAGGACTCTATGGCTACACCTTC
.	TRBV5-1	.	TRBJ2-3	CASSPLTASTDTQYF	TGCGCCAGCAGCCCCCTGACAGCTAGCACAGATACGCAGTATTTT
.	TRBV18	.	TRBJ2-7	CASSQGRGNEQYF	TGTGCCAGCTCTCAAGGCAGGGGCAACGAGCAGTACTTC
few	TRBV6-6	.	TRBJ2-7	CASSYSSSYYEQYF	TGTGCCAGCAGTTACTCGTCTAGTTATTACGAGCAGTACTTC
.	TRBV12-3/TRBV12-4	.	TRBJ1-2	CASSARGGYTF	TGTGCCAGCAGTGCCAGGGGTGGCTACACCTTC
.	TRBV12-3/TRBV12-4	TRBD1	TRBJ1-2	CASSQGDYGYTF	TGTGCCAGCAGCCAGGGGGACTATGGCTACACCTTC
few	TRBV12-3/TRBV12-4	TRBD1	TRBJ1-4	CASSRTGDEKLFF	TGTGCCAGCAGCCGGACAGGGGACGAAAAACTGTTTTTT
once	TRBV19	.	TRBJ1-2	CATFRGGSPYGYTF	TGTGCCACCTTTCGGGGAGGGTCCCCCTATGGCTACACCTTC
once	TRBV5-1	.	TRBJ2-1	CASSLTSSPYNEQFF	TGCGCCAGCAGCTTGACTAGCTCCCCCTACAATGAGCAGTTCTTC
few	TRBV19	TRBD1	TRBJ2-4	CASSSPGTVQYF	TGTGCCAGTAGTTCCCCCGGGACAGTTCAGTACTTC
.	TRBV7-9	TRBD1	TRBJ2-2	CASSGTGAYTGELFF	TGTGCCAGCAGCGGGACAGGGGCCTACACCGGGGAGCTGTTTTTT
few	TRBV6-6	TRBD1	TRBJ1-4	CASSLSTGAPNLGKLFF	TGTGCCAGCAGTCTCTCGACAGGGGCACCCAACCTTGGAAAACTGTTTTTT
.	TRBV9	.	TRBJ2-7	CASSEGVGTLTYEQYF	TGTGCCAGCAGCGAGGGGGTTGGGACCCTAACCTACGAGCAGTACTTC
.	TRBV3-1/TRBV3-2	TRBD1	TRBJ1-1	CASSPHPGQGRSNTEAFF	TGTGCCAGCAGCCCGCATCCGGGACAGGGGAGATCGAACACTGAAGCTTTCTTT
.	TRBV19	TRBD1	TRBJ1-5	CASSTRDRINQPQHF	TGTGCCAGTAGTACCCGGGACAGGATAAATCAGCCCCAGCATTTT
.	TRBV18	.	TRBJ2-1	CASSPPLAGPTGNEQFF	TGTGCCAGCTCACCACCGCTGGCGGGGCCCACTGGGAATGAGCAGTTCTTC
.	TRBV18	.	TRBJ2-5	CASSGAQQETQYF	TGTGCCAGCTCAGGGGCCCAACAAGAGACCCAGTACTTC
.	TRBV7-8	.	TRBJ1-5	CASSFGGGVQPQHF	TGTGCCAGCAGCTTTGGGGGGGGCGTCCAGCCCCAGCATTTT
.	TRBV6-2/TRBV6-3	.	TRBJ1-2	CASSYSAASGYTF	TGTGCCAGCAGTTATTCGGCAGCTAGTGGCTACACCTTC
.	TRBV19	TRBD1	TRBJ1-5	CASSRGGTGNQPQHF	TGTGCCAGTAGTAGGGGCGGGACAGGGAATCAGCCCCAGCATTTT
.	TRBV18	.	TRBJ1-4	CASSPRQLNEKLFF	TGTGCCAGCTCACCCCGACAGCTTAATGAAAAACTGTTTTTT
few	TRBV9	.	TRBJ2-1	CASSADRSSDEQFF	TGTGCCAGCAGCGCCGACAGGAGCTCGGATGAGCAGTTCTTC
.	TRBV6-5	TRBD1	TRBJ1-3	CASGAGQFSGNTIYF	TGTGCCAGCGGGGCGGGACAGTTCTCTGGAAACACCATATATTTT
.	TRBV6-1	.	TRBJ1-6	CASSGQGPSPLHF	TGTGCCAGCAGTGGGCAGGGCCCTTCACCCCTCCACTTT
.	TRBV5-1	TRBD1	TRBJ1-1	CASSLVGQKAFF	TGCGCCAGCAGCTTGGTGGGACAGAAAGCTTTCTTT
.	TRBV6-6	.	TRBJ1-6	CASSRQQPGSPLHF	TGTGCCAGCTCCCGTCAGCAGCCGGGTTCACCCCTCCACTTT
.	TRBV19	TRBD1	TRBJ1-2	CASTPDDRDYYGYTF	TGTGCCAGTACCCCGGACGACAGGGATTACTATGGCTACACCTTC
.	TRBV21-1	.	TRBJ2-5	CASSKSTAGGETQYF	TGTGCCAGCAGCAAATCTACGGCGGGAGGGGAGACCCAGTACTTC
.	TRBV19	TRBD1	TRBJ1-5	CASSTQDRIYQPQHF	TGTGCCAGTAGTACCCAGGACAGGATATATCAGCCCCAGCATTTT
.	TRBV3-1/TRBV3-2	TRBD1	TRBJ2-1	CASSQTTPTGTGAFWGRYNEQFF	TGTGCCAGCAGCCAGACCACCCCCACCGGGACAGGGGCATTTTGGGGGCGTTACAATGAGCAGTTCTTC
.	TRBV6-6	.	TRBJ1-5	CASSPSDQPQHF	TGTGCCAGCTCCCCCAGTGATCAGCCCCAGCATTTT
once	TRBV7-8	.	TRBJ1-1	CASSSTGPYTEAFF	TGTGCCAGCAGCTCGACAGGTCCCTACACTGAAGCTTTCTTT
.	TRBV7-9	.	TRBJ2-7	CASSLAKGPNSYEQYF	TGTGCCAGCAGCTTAGCAAAGGGGCCTAACTCCTACGAGCAGTACTTC
.	TRBV27	TRBD1	TRBJ2-1	CASSSAAGQGLNEQFF	TGTGCCAGCAGTTCAGCCGCGGGACAGGGTCTCAATGAGCAGTTCTTC
.	TRBV5-1	TRBD1	TRBJ2-1	CASSSQGTDYNEQFF	TGCGCCAGCAGCTCGCAGGGGACAGATTACAATGAGCAGTTCTTC